These 22 T cell receptor beta chains originate from one sample sequenced in a study of shared T cell receptors in the human thymus. Here immunoSEQ multiplex PCR was the method, and the copy in TCRdb shows in-frame clones only, minus some. The table has 550,000 to 800,000 clones, 75% to 90% seen once. The data also belong to a second study, concerning human thymus T cells.

Specimen: thymocytes. The receptor source for this set is a girl under three years old with a congenital heart defect.

V and J are TRBV28 and TRBJ2-7; 11 bases agree with TRBD2. Trimming removed 0 bases from V and 5 bases from J; junction bases left unmatched: 3. From germline, CDR1 is MDHEN and CDR2 SYDVKM. The CDR3 runs 15 residues. The chain's CDR3 is CASSLWLAGGNEQYF. In DNA form, the CDR3 reads TGTGCCAGCAGTTTATGGCTAGCGGGGGGCAACGAGCAGTACTTC. Drawing the rest from reference TRBV28 and TRBJ2-7, the complete variable domain is DVKVTQSSRYLVKRTGEKVFLECVQDMDHENMFWYRQDPGLGLRLIYFSYDVKMKEKGDIPEGYSVSREKKERFSLILESASTNQTSMYLCASSLWLAGGNEQYFGPGTRLTVT.

This clone was detected only once. The gene calls are TRBV5-1 and TRBJ2-5; D might be TRBD1 (5 bases). CDR1 and CDR2 from the germline V gene are SGHRS and YFSETQ. The CDR3 is made up of 14 amino acids. V lost 6 bases to trimming and J lost 0 bases, with 12 bases between them. The CDR3 reads CASTLTAYQETQYF. CDR3 coding DNA: TGCGCCAGCACCCTGACAGCCTACCAAGAGACCCAGTACTTC.

This clone was observed once. The chain couples TRBV6-1 to TRBJ1-1; possible D gene TRBD1, 6 bases. The CDR3 length is 14 residues. The V and J ends lost 3 bases and 1 base respectively, with 9 bases between them. From germline, CDR1 is MNHNS and CDR2 SASEGT. As DNA, the CDR3 is TGTGCCAGCAGTGACAGGGGCTGGAACACTGAAGCTTTCTTT. Amino acid sequence: CASSDRGWNTEAFF.

The J gene is TRBJ2-7, the V gene TRBV10-2; no definite D call. This CDR3 has 17 amino acids. CDR1 is WSHSY and CDR2 is SAAADI in the germline V gene. Between the trimmed V and J ends, which lost 5 bases and 5 bases, there was a span of 25 bases. In DNA, the CDR3 is TGCGCCAGCAGTCCCCGTCCCAACTCCGCACTACACGACGAGCAGTACTTC. It is translated as CASSPRPNSALHDEQYF.

V is TRBV6-6 and J is TRBJ2-2; D is perhaps TRBD2 (5 bases). Trimming took off 2 bases at V and 4 bases at J, with 8 bases between the two ends. The CDR3 sequence is 14 residues long. CDR1 is MNHNY and CDR2 is SVGAGI in the germline V gene (reference sequence). CDR3: CASSYRRSTGELFF. In nucleotides, the CDR3 is TGTGCCAGCAGTTACAGGAGGAGCACCGGGGAGCTGTTTTTT.

The rearrangement uses TRBV4-1 and TRBJ1-1, with 10 bases matching TRBD1. The CDR3 is 15 amino acids. The germline V gene has CDR1 MGHRA and CDR2 YSYEKL. V shed 0 bases and J 7 bases; nucleotides not matched to a gene: 5. This chain's CDR3 is CASSQEDRGGSEAFF. The CDR3 DNA reads as TGCGCCAGCAGCCAAGAGGACAGGGGGGGGAGTGAAGCTTTCTTT.

The chain uses TRBV5-8 and TRBJ2-7; maybe TRBD1 (6 bases). The CDR3 totals 20 residues. V was clipped by 4 bases and J by 0 bases, with 29 bases between them. Germline CDR1 and CDR2: SGHTS and YDEGEE. Written as DNA, the CDR3 is TGTGCCAGCAGCCCGAACTTAGCCCCCGGACAGCCGCCTAACTCCTACGAGCAGTACTTC. Translated, it gives CASSPNLAPGQPPNSYEQYF. Drawing the rest from reference TRBV5-8 and TRBJ2-7, the complete variable domain is EAGVTQSPTHLIKTRGQQATLRCSPISGHTSVYWYQQALGLGLQFLLWYDEGEERNRGNFPPRFSGRQFPNYSSELNVNALELEDSALYLCASSPNLAPGQPPNSYEQYFGPGTRLTVT.

This sequence joins TRBV7-9 and TRBJ1-1, with 8 bases matching TRBD1. V was clipped by 5 bases and J by 5 bases; unmatched bases: 7. The CDR3 totals 14 residues. The germline gives CDR1 SEHNR, CDR2 FQNEAQ (reference sequence). DNA for the CDR3: TGTGCCAGCAGCGGACGGACAGGGAATACTGAAGCTTTCTTT. Translating gives CASSGRTGNTEAFF.

The rearrangement uses TRBV4-1 and TRBJ2-5; D is perhaps TRBD1 (5 bases). The CDR3 is 14 amino acids. The V gene lost 0 bases and the J gene lost 5 bases, with 10 bases spanning the gap. The germline V gene has CDR1 MGHRA and CDR2 YSYEKL. The chain's CDR3 is CASSQDRTMETQYF. The CDR3 bases are TGCGCCAGCAGCCAAGATCGGACAATGGAGACCCAGTACTTC.

This chain uses TRBV14 with TRBJ1-2, with D hard to call. V was shortened by 3 bases and J by 4 bases, with 18 bases between the two germline ends. In germline, CDR1 is SGHDN, CDR2 FVKESK. This CDR3 contains 16 residues. In nucleotides, the CDR3 is TGTGCCAGCAGCCAGACCCATCGTGCGCGGGGCTATGGCTACACCTTC. It translates to CASSQTHRARGYGYTF.

The chain combines TRBV7-9 with TRBJ2-7; 10 bases match TRBD1. Germline loops: CDR1 SEHNR, CDR2 FQNEAQ (reference sequence). This CDR3 spans 18 amino acids. Trimming removed 5 bases from V and 0 bases from J; junction bases left unmatched: 13. This CDR3 is CASSTRDRGQRSSYEQYF. The CDR3 DNA reads TGTGCCAGCAGCACCCGGGACAGGGGTCAAAGGAGCTCCTACGAGCAGTACTTC. The entire variable domain, with the rest obtained from reference TRBV7-9 and TRBJ2-7, is as follows: DTGVSQNPRHKITKRGQNVTFRCDPISEHNRLYWYRQTLGQGPEFLTYFQNEAQLEKSRLLSDRFSAERPKGSFSTLEIQRTEQGDSAMYLCASSTRDRGQRSSYEQYFGPGTRLTVT.

In this sample, this clone turned up once. The genes are TRBV6-1 and TRBJ1-2; unclear D gene. Between the trimmed V and J ends, which lost 8 bases and 5 bases, there was a span of 18 bases. The CDR3 covers 14 residues. The germline V gene encodes CDR1 MNHNS and CDR2 SASEGT. Here the CDR3 reads CASRRRIQLYGYTF. The CDR3 coding sequence is TGTGCCAGCCGGAGACGGATTCAATTGTATGGCTACACCTTC.

The V gene is TRBV29-1, the J gene TRBJ1-1, with D possibly matching TRBD1 (5 bases). The CDR3 runs 14 residues. Trimming took off 3 bases at V and 1 base at J, with 12 bases between the two ends. CDR1 is SQVTM, CDR2 ANQGSEA, per germline. CDR3 sequence reads: CSVDTRGKNTEAFF. The DNA of the CDR3 is TGCAGCGTTGACACCCGGGGGAAGAACACTGAAGCTTTCTTT. The variable domain in full, with the rest retrieved from reference TRBV29-1 and TRBJ1-1, is SAVISQKPSRDICQRGTSLTIQCQVDSQVTMMFWYRQQPGQSLTLIATANQGSEATYESGFVIDKFPISRPNLTFSTLTVSNMSPEDSSIYLCSVDTRGKNTEAFFGQGTRLTVV.

In its sample, this clone was seen a few times. The chain combines TRBV7-2 with TRBJ1-5; D perhaps matches TRBD1 (5 bases). This CDR3 spans 14 amino acids. Trimming removed 6 bases from V and 6 bases from J, with 15 bases in between. Germline V gene lookup returns CDR1 SGHTA and CDR2 FQGNSA. The DNA for the CDR3 is TGTGCCAGCAGACGGGAGGGGAGGGGTCAGCCCCAGCATTTT. Translation gives CASRREGRGQPQHF.

The V gene is TRBV19, the J gene TRBJ1-2; 9 bases map to TRBD1. This CDR3 is 16 amino acids long. The germline gives CDR1 LNHDA, CDR2 SQIVND (reference sequence). Losses at the gene ends were 4 bases for V and 7 bases for J; bases not matched to a gene: 13. The CDR3 DNA is TGTGCCAGTAGTACCCCCACCGACAGGGGGGTTATTGGCTACACCTTC. Translating gives CASSTPTDRGVIGYTF.

This clone was detected a few times. The chain employs TRBV9 and TRBJ2-2; 10 bases are a match to TRBD1. This CDR3 contains 16 residues. Germline CDR1 reads SGDLS; CDR2 reads YYNGEE. Losses at the gene ends were 3 bases for V and 12 bases for J; bases not matched to a gene: 14. CDR3 nucleotide sequence: TGTGCCAGCAGCGCTCGACAGGGGGCCGGGCCGGCGAAGCTGTTTTTT. It yields the protein CASSARQGAGPAKLFF.

The chain is built from TRBV14 and TRBJ2-3, with 7 bases that match TRBD1. CDR1 is SGHDN, CDR2 FVKESK, per germline. With 2 bases clipped from V and 2 bases from J, the junction kept 4 bases outside the gene matches. The CDR3 contains 15 residues. CDR3 coding DNA: TGTGCCAGCAGCCAACGACAGGGCCCCACAGATACGCAGTATTTT. Its protein product is CASSQRQGPTDTQYF.

The V gene is TRBV6-1, the J gene TRBJ1-2, with 7 bases aligning to TRBD1. Trimming cost V 3 bases and J 4 bases; bases outside gene matches: 5. The germline V gene encodes CDR1 MNHNS and CDR2 SASEGT. CDR3 length: 14 amino acids. CDR3 protein: CASSDEGAGYGYTF. The CDR3 bases are TGTGCCAGCAGTGATGAGGGGGCTGGCTATGGCTACACCTTC.

The chain recombines TRBV15 with TRBJ1-3; 7 positions agree with TRBD1. The CDR3 runs 16 residues. The germline gives CDR1 LNHNV, CDR2 YYDKDF (reference sequence). Trimming removed 6 bases from V and 1 base from J; junction bases left unmatched: 9. The CDR3 spells CATRTVQGNSGNTIYF. For the CDR3, the DNA is TGTGCCACCAGAACAGTACAGGGGAATTCTGGAAACACCATATATTTT.

This clone was counted once. The chain combines TRBV5-1 with TRBJ2-5, with D maybe TRBD2 (6 bases). This CDR3 comprises 17 residues. Germline V lookup: CDR1 SGHRS, CDR2 YFSETQ. V lost 0 bases and J 5 bases, leaving 20 bases between the germline ends. CDR3 protein: CASSLEPKARGGETQYF. DNA of the CDR3: TGCGCCAGCAGCTTGGAGCCTAAGGCGCGGGGTGGGGAGACCCAGTACTTC.

The V gene is TRBV28, the J gene TRBJ1-1; 8 bases match TRBD1. Germline lookup yields CDR1 MDHEN and CDR2 SYDVKM. V trimming: 3 bases; J trimming: 6 bases; junction bases outside the gene matches: 12. The CDR3 is 16 residues long. DNA for the CDR3: TGTGCCAGCAGTTTTTATCGCAAGGACAGGGTTCCTGAAGCTTTCTTT. Protein product: CASSFYRKDRVPEAFF.

The chain carries TRBV2 and TRBJ2-2, with D possibly being TRBD2 (5 bases). The CDR3 covers 14 residues. The V gene's germline CDR1 is SNHLY and CDR2 FYNNEI. V lost 10 bases, J lost 2 bases, and 14 bases lay in between. The CDR3 nucleotides read TGTGCCACCACGGGAAGTTTTAACACCGGGGAGCTGTTTTTT. It yields the protein CATTGSFNTGELFF.